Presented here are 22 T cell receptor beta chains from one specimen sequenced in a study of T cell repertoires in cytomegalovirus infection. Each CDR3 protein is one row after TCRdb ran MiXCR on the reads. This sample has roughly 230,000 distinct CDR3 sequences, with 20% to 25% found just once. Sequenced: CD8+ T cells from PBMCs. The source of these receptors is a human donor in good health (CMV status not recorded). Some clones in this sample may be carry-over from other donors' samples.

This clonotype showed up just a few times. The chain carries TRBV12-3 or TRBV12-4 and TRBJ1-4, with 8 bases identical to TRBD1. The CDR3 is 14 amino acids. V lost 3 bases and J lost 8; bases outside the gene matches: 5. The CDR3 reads CASSLDRENEKLFF. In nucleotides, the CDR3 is TGTGCCAGCAGTTTGGACAGGGAAAACGAAAAACTGTTTTTT.

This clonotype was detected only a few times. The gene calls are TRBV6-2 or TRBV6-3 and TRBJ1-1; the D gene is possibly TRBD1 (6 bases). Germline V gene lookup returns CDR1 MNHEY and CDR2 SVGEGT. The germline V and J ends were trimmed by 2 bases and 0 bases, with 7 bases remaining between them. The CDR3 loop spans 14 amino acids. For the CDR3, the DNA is TGTGCCAGCAGTTACGGACAGCTGAACACTGAAGCTTTCTTT. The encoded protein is CASSYGQLNTEAFF.

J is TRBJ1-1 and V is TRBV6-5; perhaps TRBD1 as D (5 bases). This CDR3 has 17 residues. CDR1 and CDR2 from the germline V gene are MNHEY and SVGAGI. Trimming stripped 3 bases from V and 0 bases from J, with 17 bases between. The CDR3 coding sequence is TGTGCCAGCAGTTATCCTGGGGGGGGGACGATGAACACTGAAGCTTTCTTT. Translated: CASSYPGGGTMNTEAFF.

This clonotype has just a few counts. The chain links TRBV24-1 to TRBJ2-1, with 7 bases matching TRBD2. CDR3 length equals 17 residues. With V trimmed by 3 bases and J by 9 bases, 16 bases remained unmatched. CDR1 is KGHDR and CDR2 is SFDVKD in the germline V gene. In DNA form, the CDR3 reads TGTGCCACCAGTGATCCGATCCCGGGGGGTAGCTCGGGTGAGCAGTTCTTC. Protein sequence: CATSDPIPGGSSGEQFF.

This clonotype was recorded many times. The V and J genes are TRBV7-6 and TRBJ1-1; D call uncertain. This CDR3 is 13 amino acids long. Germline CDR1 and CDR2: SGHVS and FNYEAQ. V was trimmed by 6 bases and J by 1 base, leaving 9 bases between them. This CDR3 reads CASSPGPNTEAFF. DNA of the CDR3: TGTGCCAGCAGTCCCGGGCCGAACACTGAAGCTTTCTTT.

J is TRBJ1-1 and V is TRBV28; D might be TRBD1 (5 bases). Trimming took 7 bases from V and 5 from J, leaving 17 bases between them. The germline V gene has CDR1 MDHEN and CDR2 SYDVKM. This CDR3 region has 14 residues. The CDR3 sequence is CASTGRPGGTEAFF. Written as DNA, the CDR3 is TGTGCCAGCACTGGACGGCCGGGGGGGACTGAAGCTTTCTTT.

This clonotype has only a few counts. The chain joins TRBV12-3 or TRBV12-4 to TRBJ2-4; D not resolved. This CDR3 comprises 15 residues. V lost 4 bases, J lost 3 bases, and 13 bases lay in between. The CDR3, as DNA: TGTGCCAGCAGTTCTAAGATTTGGGGCAAAAACATTCAGTACTTC. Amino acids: CASSSKIWGKNIQYF.

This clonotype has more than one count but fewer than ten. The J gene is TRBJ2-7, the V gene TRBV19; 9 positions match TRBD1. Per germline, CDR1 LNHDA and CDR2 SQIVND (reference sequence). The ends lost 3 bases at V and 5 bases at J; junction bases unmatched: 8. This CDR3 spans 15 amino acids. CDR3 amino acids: CASSILGTGLDEQYF. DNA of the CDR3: TGTGCCAGTAGTATCCTCGGGACAGGGCTGGACGAGCAGTACTTC. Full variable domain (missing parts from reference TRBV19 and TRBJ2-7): DGGITQSPKYLFRKEGQNVTLSCEQNLNHDAMYWYRQDPGQGLRLIYYSQIVNDFQKGDIAEGYSVSREKKESFPLTVTSAQKNPTAFYLCASSILGTGLDEQYFGPGTRLTVT.

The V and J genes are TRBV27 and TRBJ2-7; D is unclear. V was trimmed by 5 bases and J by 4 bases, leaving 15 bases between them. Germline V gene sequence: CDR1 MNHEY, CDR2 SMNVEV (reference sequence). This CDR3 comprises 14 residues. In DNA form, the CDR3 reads TGTGCCAGCAGTCTTATGCACGGTCTATACGAGCAGTACTTC. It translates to CASSLMHGLYEQYF.

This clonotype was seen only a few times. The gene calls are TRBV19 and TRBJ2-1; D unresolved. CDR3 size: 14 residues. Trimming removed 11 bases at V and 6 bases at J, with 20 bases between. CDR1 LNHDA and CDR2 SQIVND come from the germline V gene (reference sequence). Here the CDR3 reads CASKPGLLINEQFF. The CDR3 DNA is TGTGCCTCCAAACCTGGGCTTCTCATCAATGAGCAGTTCTTC.

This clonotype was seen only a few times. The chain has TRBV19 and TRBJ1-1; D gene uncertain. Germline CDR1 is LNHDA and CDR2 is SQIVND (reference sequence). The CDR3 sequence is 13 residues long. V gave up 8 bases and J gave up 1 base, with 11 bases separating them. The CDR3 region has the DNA TGTGCCAGTCATTGGGGAACGAACACTGAAGCTTTCTTT. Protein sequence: CASHWGTNTEAFF.

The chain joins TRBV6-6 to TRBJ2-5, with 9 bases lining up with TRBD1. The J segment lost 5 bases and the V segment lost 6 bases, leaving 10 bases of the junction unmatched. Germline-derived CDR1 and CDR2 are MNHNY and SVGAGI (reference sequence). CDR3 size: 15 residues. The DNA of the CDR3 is TGTGCCAGCAGCGACCCGGGACAGGGTTTGGAGACCCAGTACTTC. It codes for CASSDPGQGLETQYF.

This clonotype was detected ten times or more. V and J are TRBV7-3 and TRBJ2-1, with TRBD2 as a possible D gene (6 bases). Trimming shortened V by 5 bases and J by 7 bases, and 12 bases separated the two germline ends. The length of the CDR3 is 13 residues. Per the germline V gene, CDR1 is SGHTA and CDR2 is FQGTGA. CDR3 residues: CASSPGLGNEQFF. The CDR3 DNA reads TGTGCCAGCAGCCCGGGACTGGGGAATGAGCAGTTCTTC.

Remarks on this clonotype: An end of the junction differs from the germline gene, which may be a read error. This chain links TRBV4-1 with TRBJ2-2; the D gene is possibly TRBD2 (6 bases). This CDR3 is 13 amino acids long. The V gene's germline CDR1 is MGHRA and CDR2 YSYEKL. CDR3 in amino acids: CASSQAAGGELFF. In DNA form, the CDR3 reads TGCGCTAGCAGCCAAGCAGCGGGTGGGGAGCTGTTTTTT.

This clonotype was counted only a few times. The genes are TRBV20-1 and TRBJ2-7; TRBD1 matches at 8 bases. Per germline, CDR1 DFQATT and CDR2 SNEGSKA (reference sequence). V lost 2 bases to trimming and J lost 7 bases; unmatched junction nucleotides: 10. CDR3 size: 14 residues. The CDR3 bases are TGCAGTGCTAGATCCGGACAGGGTCAGGAAGAGCAGTACTTC. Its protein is CSARSGQGQEEQYF.

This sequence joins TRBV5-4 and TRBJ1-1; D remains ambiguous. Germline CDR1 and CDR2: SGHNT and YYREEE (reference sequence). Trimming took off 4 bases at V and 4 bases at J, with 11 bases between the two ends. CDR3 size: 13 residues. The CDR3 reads CASSPGSGTEAFF. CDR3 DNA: TGTGCCAGCAGCCCCGGCTCGGGCACTGAAGCTTTCTTT.

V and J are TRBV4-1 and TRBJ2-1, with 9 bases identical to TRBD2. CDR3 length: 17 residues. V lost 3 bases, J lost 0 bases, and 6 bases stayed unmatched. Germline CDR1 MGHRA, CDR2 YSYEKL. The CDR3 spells CASSHSSGVSSYNEQFF. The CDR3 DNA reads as TGCGCCAGCAGCCATTCTAGCGGGGTTTCCTCCTACAATGAGCAGTTCTTC.

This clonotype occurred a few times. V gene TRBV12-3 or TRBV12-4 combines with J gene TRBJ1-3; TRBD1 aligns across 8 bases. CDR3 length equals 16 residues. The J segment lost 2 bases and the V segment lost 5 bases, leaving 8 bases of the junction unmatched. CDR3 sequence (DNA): TGTGCCAGCAGTCACCCCCCCAGGGGGCCTGGAAACACCATATATTTT. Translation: CASSHPPRGPGNTIYF.

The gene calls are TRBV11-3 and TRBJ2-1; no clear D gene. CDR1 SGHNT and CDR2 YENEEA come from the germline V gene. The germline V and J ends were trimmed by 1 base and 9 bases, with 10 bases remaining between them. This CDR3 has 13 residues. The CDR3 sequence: CASSLAPGSEQFF. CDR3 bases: TGTGCCAGCAGCTTAGCCCCAGGTAGTGAGCAGTTCTTC. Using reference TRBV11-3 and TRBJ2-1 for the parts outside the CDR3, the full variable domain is EAGVVQSPRYKIIEKKQPVAFWCNPISGHNTLYWYLQNLGQGPELLIRYENEEAVDDSQLPKDRFSAERLKGVDSTLKIQPAELGDSAVYLCASSLAPGSEQFFGPGTRLTVL.

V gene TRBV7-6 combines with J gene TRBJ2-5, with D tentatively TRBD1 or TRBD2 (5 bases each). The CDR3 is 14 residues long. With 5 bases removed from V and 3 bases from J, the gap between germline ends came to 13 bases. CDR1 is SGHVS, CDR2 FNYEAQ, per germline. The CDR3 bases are TGTGCCAGCAGCCCCCGGGACGGAGAAGAGACCCAGTACTTC. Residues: CASSPRDGEETQYF.

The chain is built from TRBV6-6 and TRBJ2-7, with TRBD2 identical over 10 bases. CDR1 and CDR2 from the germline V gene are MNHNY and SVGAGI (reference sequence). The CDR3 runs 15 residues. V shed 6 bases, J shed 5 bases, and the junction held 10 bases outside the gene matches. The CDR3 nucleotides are TGTGCCAGCAGCCGACTCCTAGCGGGGGACAACGAGCAGTACTTC. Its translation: CASSRLLAGDNEQYF.

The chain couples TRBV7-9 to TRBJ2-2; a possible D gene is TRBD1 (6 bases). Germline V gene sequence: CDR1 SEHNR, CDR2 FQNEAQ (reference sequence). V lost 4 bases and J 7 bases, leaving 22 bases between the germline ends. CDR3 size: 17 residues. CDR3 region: CASSSDRLGRDVGELFF. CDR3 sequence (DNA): TGTGCCAGCAGCTCCGACAGGCTAGGGAGAGATGTCGGGGAGCTGTTTTTT.